Listed below are T cell receptor beta chains from one sample, sequenced in a study of T cells in Graves' hyperthyroidism and ophthalmopathy. TCRdb recomputed calls from the multiplex PCR reads with MiXCR, one row per CDR3 protein. The repertoire holds about 740,000 distinct CDR3 sequences, with 14% as singletons. The sample consisted of blood. Source of these receptors: a young woman with Graves' hyperthyroidism. Both conserved end residues are part of each CDR3. D genes are given only for firm matches. Rows may omit the clone size; those that give it use once, few, many or a size class.

>TRBV25-1|-|many|TRBJ2-1
TGTGCCAGCAGTGAATCCCTACGGGGGGCTAGCGGCAATGAGCAGTTCTTC
CASSESLRGASGNEQFF
>TRBV20-1|-|many|TRBJ1-1
TGCAGTGCTGACGGCCTATTGAACACTGAAGCTTTCTTT
CSADGLLNTEAFF
>TRBV7-2|-|many|TRBJ2-7
TGTGCCAGCAGCTTAGGGTATGCCTACGAGCAGTACTTC
CASSLGYAYEQYF
>TRBV6-1|TRBD2|-|TRBJ2-7
TGTGCCAGCAGGGGCGGACTAGCGGAATACGAGCAGTACTTC
CASRGGLAEYEQYF
>TRBV14|TRBD2|-|TRBJ2-3
TGTGCCAGCAGCCCACTCAGCGGGAGAACCACAGATACGCAGTATTTT
CASSPLSGRTTDTQYF
>TRBV7-2|TRBD1|-|TRBJ1-6
TGTGCCAGCAGCCCTGGACAGGGCAGAGGACCCAATTCACCCCTCCACTTT
CASSPGQGRGPNSPLHF
>TRBV7-9|-|many|TRBJ2-1
TGTGCCAGCAGCTTATCGACAGGAGGAGGCAATGAGCAGTTCTTC
CASSLSTGGGNEQFF
>TRBV9|TRBD2|-|TRBJ2-1
TGTGCCAGCAGCGATCGGAGCGGGAGGAATAACAATGAGCAGTTCTTC
CASSDRSGRNNNEQFF
>TRBV6-1|TRBD1|many|TRBJ2-7
TGTGCCAGCAGTCGACAGGGGGCGAACGAGCAGTACTTC
CASSRQGANEQYF
>TRBV13|-|-|TRBJ1-6
TGTGCCAGCAGTGAGAGAACAGGGAGAGATTCACCCCTCCACTTT
CASSERTGRDSPLHF
>TRBV7-2|TRBD2|many|TRBJ2-1
TGTGCCAGCAGACTAGCGGGAGCCTACAATGAGCAGTTCTTC
CASRLAGAYNEQFF
>TRBV7-9|-|many|TRBJ1-1
TGTGCCAGCAGCCGCAACTTGAACACTGAAGCTTTCTTT
CASSRNLNTEAFF
>TRBV7-9|TRBD1|-|TRBJ1-2
TGTGCCAGCAGCCAGGGGACAGACCCGAGGAACTATGGCTACACCTTC
CASSQGTDPRNYGYTF
>TRBV7-9|-|many|TRBJ2-1
TGTGCCAGCAGCTTAGGTTTAGGGACTTACAATGAGCAGTTCTTC
CASSLGLGTYNEQFF
>TRBV20-1|-|many|TRBJ2-1
TGCAGTGCTAGTAATTTCGCCTTATTAAATGAGCAGTTCTTC
CSASNFALLNEQFF
>TRBV7-2|TRBD2|many|TRBJ2-7
TGTGCCAGCAGCTTAGGGCGACTAGCGCTTGCCTACGAGCAGTACTTC
CASSLGRLALAYEQYF
>TRBV2|-|many|TRBJ2-4
TGTGCCAGCAGTGTAGGCAGGGTGGCCAAAAACATTCAGTACTTC
CASSVGRVAKNIQYF
>TRBV6-1|-|many|TRBJ2-7
TGTGCCAGCAGTAGCTACGACAGGCCGAGCTCCTACGAGCAGTACTTC
CASSSYDRPSSYEQYF
>TRBV12-3/TRBV12-4|-|-|TRBJ2-5
TGTGCCAGCAGTTTTGTGTTGATCCCGGAGACCCAGTACTTC
CASSFVLIPETQYF
>TRBV28|TRBD2|-|TRBJ2-5
TGTGCCAGCAGTTTTGCTAGCGGAGAGACCCAGTACTTC
CASSFASGETQYF
>TRBV7-9|-|-|TRBJ1-1
TGTGCCAGCAGCTTCCCCAGTATCCCTGAAGCTTTCTTT
CASSFPSIPEAFF
>TRBV20-1|-|many|TRBJ2-1
TGCAGTGCTAGAGCTGCGGGTAGCGTTTACAATGAGCAGTTCTTC
CSARAAGSVYNEQFF
>TRBV7-2|-|many|TRBJ1-1
TGTGCCAGCAGAGCAAGAGGGGGGGGCACTGAAGCTTTCTTT
CASRARGGGTEAFF
>TRBV7-9|-|-|TRBJ1-2
TGTGCCAGCAGCTTAGGGGGTCCTGGACGGCATGGCTATGGCTACACCTTC
CASSLGGPGRHGYGYTF
>TRBV6-1|-|-|TRBJ2-7
TGTGCCACCTGGATAGGGGGGTCCTCCTACGAGCAGTACTTC
CATWIGGSSYEQYF
>TRBV28|TRBD2|-|TRBJ2-7
TGTGCCAGCAGTTTCGGACTAGCGGGAGCCGAGGCGGGGCAGTACTTC
CASSFGLAGAEAGQYF
>TRBV2|TRBD1|many|TRBJ2-7
TGTGCCAGCAGGGACAGGGGGCTACCCTACGAGCAGTACTTC
CASRDRGLPYEQYF
>TRBV14|-|-|TRBJ2-1
TGTGCCAGCAGCCAAGATCCCAGCGGATTGGTCAATGAGCAGTTCTTC
CASSQDPSGLVNEQFF
>TRBV11-2|TRBD2|many|TRBJ2-1
TGTGCCAGCAGTCGTAGACTAGCGGGAGGTGGAGTCGGTGAGCAGTTCTTC
CASSRRLAGGGVGEQFF
>TRBV6-1|-|-|TRBJ1-1
TGTGCCAGCAGCCGCTCGACAGCGATGAACACTGAAGCTTTCTTT
CASSRSTAMNTEAFF
>TRBV20-1|-|many|TRBJ2-7
TGCAGTGCTAATACAGCCTCACTGGAGCAGTACTTC
CSANTASLEQYF
>TRBV29-1|TRBD2|-|TRBJ2-4
TGCAGCGTTCGAGCTAGCGGAGTTCAGTACTTC
CSVRASGVQYF
>TRBV13|-|-|TRBJ2-7
TGTGCCAGCAGCTTAGGAAGGAGGGGGTACGAGCAGTACTTC
CASSLGRRGYEQYF
>TRBV11-2|TRBD2|many|TRBJ2-7
TGTGCCAGCAGCTTAGGAACTAGCGTATACGAGCAGTACTTC
CASSLGTSVYEQYF
>TRBV29-1|-|-|TRBJ1-1
TGCAGCGTTGAAGGGAGGACTGAAGCTTTCTTT
CSVEGRTEAFF
>TRBV12-3/TRBV12-4|-|few|TRBJ1-2
TGTGCCAGCAGTTTACGGGGGATTCATGGCTACACCTTC
CASSLRGIHGYTF
>TRBV4-1|TRBD1|-|TRBJ2-7
TGCGCCAGCAGCCAACCTGGGACAGGGGTTATCTACGAGCAGTACTTC
CASSQPGTGVIYEQYF
>TRBV29-1|-|many|TRBJ2-5
TGCAGCGTTGGCGGTAGACGGGAGACCCAGTACTTC
CSVGGRRETQYF
>TRBV11-2|-|many|TRBJ2-7
TGTGCCAGCAGCTTAGGAGGGAGCGCTTACGAGCAGTACTTC
CASSLGGSAYEQYF
>TRBV6-1|-|many|TRBJ1-1
TGTGCCAGCAGTCGACTTTCGTACGGGCCGCTCGGGGAAGCTTTCTTT
CASSRLSYGPLGEAFF
>TRBV7-9|TRBD1|few|TRBJ2-2
TGTGCCAGCAGCTTAGTGCCACAGGGGATCACCGGGGAGCTGTTTTTT
CASSLVPQGITGELFF
>TRBV28|-|many|TRBJ2-5
TGTGCCAGCAGTTACCCCACGACAGGCTCCCCCCAGTACTTC
CASSYPTTGSPQYF
>TRBV18|TRBD1|many|TRBJ1-1
TGTGCCAGCTCACGGCAAACAGGGGACACTGAAGCTTTCTTT
CASSRQTGDTEAFF
>TRBV20-1|-|once|TRBJ1-3
TGCAGTGCTAGAGACAGCGGCCCGATCTCTGGAAACACCATATATTTT
CSARDSGPISGNTIYF
>TRBV11-3|-|many|TRBJ2-7
TGTGCCAGCAGCTCCATCCGTGGGCAGTACTTC
CASSSIRGQYF
>TRBV4-3|TRBD2|many|TRBJ2-7
TGCGCCAGCAGCCAAGATCGACTAGCGGGAGGTCAGGAGCAGTACTTC
CASSQDRLAGGQEQYF
>TRBV29-1|TRBD2|many|TRBJ2-7
TGCAGCGTGCTGGGACTAGCGGGAAAGTACGAGCAGTACTTC
CSVLGLAGKYEQYF
>TRBV15|TRBD1|many|TRBJ1-1
TGTGCCACCAGCATAGCCCAGGGGGATAGAGCTTTCTTT
CATSIAQGDRAFF
>TRBV20-1|TRBD1|-|TRBJ1-1
TGCAGTGCTCCTACAGGGGTTAACACTGAAGCTTTCTTT
CSAPTGVNTEAFF
>TRBV2|-|many|TRBJ2-3
TGTGCCAGCAGCCGCATAGCCGAGACAGATACGCAGTATTTT
CASSRIAETDTQYF
>TRBV20-1|TRBD2|many|TRBJ2-5
TGCAGTGCTAGAGCTTCGGGACTAGCGGGAGTAGAGACCCAGTACTTC
CSARASGLAGVETQYF